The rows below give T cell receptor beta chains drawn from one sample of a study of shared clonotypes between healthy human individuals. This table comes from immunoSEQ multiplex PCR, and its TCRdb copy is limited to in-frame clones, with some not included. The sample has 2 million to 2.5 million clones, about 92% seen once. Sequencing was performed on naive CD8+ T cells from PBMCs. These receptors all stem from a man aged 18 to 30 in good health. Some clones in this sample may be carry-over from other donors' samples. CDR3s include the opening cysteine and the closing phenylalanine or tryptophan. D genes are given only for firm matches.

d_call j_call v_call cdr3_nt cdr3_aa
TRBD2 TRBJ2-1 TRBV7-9 TGTGCCAGCAGCACCAACGATGGGGGGGATACCTACAATGAGCAGTTCTTC CASSTNDGGDTYNEQFF
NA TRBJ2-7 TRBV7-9 TGTGCCAGCAGCGGAAATAATCAAGACAGGACCTACGAGCAGTACTTC CASSGNNQDRTYEQYF
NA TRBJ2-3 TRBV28 TGTGCCAGCACCCGAGAGGGGCCCACAGATACGCAGTATTTT CASTREGPTDTQYF
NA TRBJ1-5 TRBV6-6 TGTGCCAGCAGTTACCTGGGTCTTCCCGATCAGCCCCAGCATTTT CASSYLGLPDQPQHF
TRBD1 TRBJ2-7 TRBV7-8 TGTGCCAGCAGCTTAGCGGTAATACCGGGACAGAGCTACGAGCAGTACTTC CASSLAVIPGQSYEQYF
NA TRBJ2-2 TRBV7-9 TGTGCCAGCAGCTTAGTGATGTCTGCCGGGGAGCTGTTTTTT CASSLVMSAGELFF
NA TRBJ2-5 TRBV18 TGTGCCAGCTCACCGGGGAGACGAGAGACCCAGTACTTC CASSPGRRETQYF
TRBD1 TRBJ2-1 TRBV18 TGTGCCAGCTCACCGGACAGGGGAATTAACAATGAGCAGTTCTTC CASSPDRGINNEQFF
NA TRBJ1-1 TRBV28 TGTGCCAGCAGTTTGATAGCCCTGGCCCCTGTCACTGAAGCTTTCTTT CASSLIALAPVTEAFF
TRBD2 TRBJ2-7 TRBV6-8 TGTGCCAGCCTCCCTGGGGCGGGAGTGGTCTACGAGCAGTACTTC CASLPGAGVVYEQYF
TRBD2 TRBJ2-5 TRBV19 TGTGCCAGTACCCACCTGCGGGGGGAGACCCAGTACTTC CASTHLRGETQYF
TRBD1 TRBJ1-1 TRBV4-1 TGCGCCAGCAGCCAAGATAGGGGCAGGGGGTTCCCTGAAGCTTTCTTT CASSQDRGRGFPEAFF
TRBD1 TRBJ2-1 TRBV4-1 TGCGCCAGCAGCCTGGGACAGGGCTCCTACAATGAGCAGTTCTTC CASSLGQGSYNEQFF
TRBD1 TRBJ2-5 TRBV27 TGTGCCAGCAGTAACTACAGGGGGATAGAGACCCAGTACTTC CASSNYRGIETQYF
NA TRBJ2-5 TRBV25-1 TGTGCCAGCAGTACCCATGGCGGGGCGTACCAAGAGACCCAGTACTTC CASSTHGGAYQETQYF
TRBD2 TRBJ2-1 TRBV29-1 TGCAGCGTTGCGGGGACTAGCGGGCACAATGAGCAGTTCTTC CSVAGTSGHNEQFF
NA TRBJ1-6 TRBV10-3 TGTGCCATCAGTGAGTCCAGTGGAGGGGCAGCACCCCTCCACTTT CAISESSGGAAPLHF
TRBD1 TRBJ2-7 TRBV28 TGTGCCAGCAGTATCAAGGGACAGGGGGCCTACGAGCAGTACTTC CASSIKGQGAYEQYF
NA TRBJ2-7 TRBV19 TGTGCCAGTAGTCCCCTCGGCCTCTCCTACGAGCAGTACTTC CASSPLGLSYEQYF
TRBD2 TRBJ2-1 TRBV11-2 TGTGCCAGCAGCCCGGGACTAGCGCTTGAGCAGTTCTTC CASSPGLALEQFF